The rows below give T cell receptor beta chains drawn from one sample of a study of blood T cell repertoires in COVID-19. Libraries were prepared by immunoSEQ multiplex PCR; TCRdb keeps only in-frame clonotypes and omits some of them. The table has about 270,000 clones, 70% to 85% seen once. The sample was peripheral blood. The receptors here all came from a human donor with COVID-19, enrolled during active disease. The donor label of this sample is uncertain. Each CDR3 is given with its conserved first and last residue. A D gene is named only where the DNA matches it firmly. Clone size is shown for a subset of rows, as once, few, many or a class of expanded clone.

J gene,V gene,clone size,CDR3 length,D gene,CDR3 protein,CDR3 DNA
TRBJ2-3,TRBV11-1,.,15,.,CASSPRGSYTDTQYF,TGTGCCAGCAGCCCCAGGGGTTCTTACACAGATACGCAGTATTTT
TRBJ1-1,TRBV2,.,14,TRBD1,CASSILQGGTEAFF,TGTGCCAGCAGCATATTACAGGGGGGCACTGAAGCTTTCTTT
TRBJ2-3,TRBV10-3,once,15,.,CAISAGEGGTDTQYF,TGTGCCATCAGCGCCGGCGAGGGGGGCACAGATACGCAGTATTTT
TRBJ2-7,TRBV7-9,few,16,TRBD2,CASSLQTSVEGVEQYF,TGTGCCAGCAGCCTCCAGACTAGCGTTGAGGGTGTGGAGCAGTACTTC
TRBJ2-3,TRBV4-3,once,16,TRBD2,CASSQDTSGRADTQYF,TGCGCCAGCAGCCAAGATACGAGCGGGAGAGCAGATACGCAGTATTTT
TRBJ1-5,TRBV28,.,14,TRBD1,CASIPGQVAQPQHF,TGTGCCAGCATCCCGGGACAGGTTGCCCAGCCCCAGCATTTT
TRBJ1-3,TRBV2,.,12,.,CASAGAGNTIYF,TGTGCCAGCGCAGGGGCCGGAAACACCATATATTTT
TRBJ1-3,TRBV2,.,16,.,CASSEFRASSGNTIYF,TGTGCCAGCAGTGAATTCAGGGCTAGCTCTGGAAACACCATATATTTT
TRBJ2-1,TRBV28,.,16,.,CASRVSRVSYYNEQFF,TGTGCCAGCAGGGTGAGCCGGGTATCATACTACAATGAGCAGTTCTTC
TRBJ2-3,TRBV7-9,.,15,.,CASSLARESTDTQYF,TGTGCCAGCAGCTTAGCCAGGGAATCCACAGATACGCAGTATTTT
TRBJ2-3,TRBV18,.,14,TRBD2,CASSRVSGRDTQYF,TGTGCCAGCTCCCGGGTTAGCGGGAGAGATACGCAGTATTTT
TRBJ1-1,TRBV7-8,.,15,.,CASSLGRGRNTEAFF,TGTGCCAGCAGCTTGGGGCGGGGGCGGAACACTGAAGCTTTCTTT
TRBJ2-5,TRBV7-2,.,14,TRBD2,CASSLRPSGETQYF,TGTGCCAGCAGCTTAAGGCCTAGCGGTGAGACCCAGTACTTC
TRBJ2-7,TRBV15,.,16,.,CATSRDQQGWGYEQYF,TGTGCCACCAGCAGAGATCAACAGGGATGGGGCTACGAGCAGTACTTC
TRBJ2-1,TRBV7-6,.,15,TRBD1,CASSFTGTGEDEQFF,TGTGCCAGCAGCTTTACCGGGACAGGGGAAGATGAGCAGTTCTTC
TRBJ2-7,TRBV19,.,13,.,CASTPGNSYEQYF,TGTGCCAGTACCCCCGGTAACTCCTACGAGCAGTACTTC
TRBJ1-5,TRBV10-3,.,15,.,CAISESRVDNQPQHF,TGTGCCATCAGTGAGTCGAGGGTGGACAATCAGCCCCAGCATTTT
TRBJ2-1,TRBV19,.,17,TRBD2,CASSLRELSGSSNEQFF,TGTGCCAGTAGCCTCCGGGAGTTGAGCGGGAGTTCTAATGAGCAGTTCTTC
TRBJ1-1,TRBV28,.,17,TRBD1,CASSPSGQGTRNTEAFF,TGTGCCAGCAGTCCCTCCGGACAGGGAACTCGGAACACTGAAGCTTTCTTT